These 5 T cell receptor beta chains were all obtained from the same sample, sequenced in a study of T cell repertoires in cytomegalovirus infection. For these TCRs, the target antigens are not known. TCRdb reprocessed the reads via MiXCR and lists one record per CDR3 protein. The sample records about half a million distinct CDR3 sequences, around a third being singletons. The sequencing used cultured PBMCs, collected from culture after CMV antigen stimulation. All receptors come from a human donor in good health (CMV status not recorded). Some clones in this sample may be carry-over from other donors' samples.

This sequence joins TRBV6-6 and TRBJ2-7; either TRBD1 or TRBD2 may supply D (5 bases each). Germline V gene sequence: CDR1 MNHNY, CDR2 SVGAGI (reference sequence). The CDR3 sequence is 12 residues long. Trimming stripped 5 bases from V and 2 bases from J, with 7 bases between. The CDR3 coding sequence is TGTGCCAGCAGTCAGGGAGCCTACGAGCAGTACTTC. Residues: CASSQGAYEQYF.

In its sample, this clonotype was seen a few times. The J gene is TRBJ2-7, the V gene TRBV6-5; D possibly matches TRBD1 or TRBD2 (5 bases each). The ends were cut back, 6 bases at V and 6 bases at J, with 15 bases in the middle. The CDR3 contains 13 residues. Germline V gene data show CDR1 as MNHEY and CDR2 as SVGAGI. CDR3: CASRTSIGTEQYV. The DNA of the CDR3 is TGTGCCAGCAGGACTTCGATAGGGACCGAGCAGTACGTC.

The chain has TRBV11-2 and TRBJ2-4; D remains unclear. This CDR3 is built from 16 residues. V lost 1 base and J lost 3, with 13 bases in between. Germline-derived CDR1 and CDR2 are SGHAT and FQNNGV. This CDR3 is CASSLVSSLGKNIQYF. CDR3 nucleotide sequence: TGTGCCAGCAGCTTAGTGTCTAGTCTTGGCAAAAACATTCAGTACTTC.

This chain joins TRBV7-2 and TRBJ2-3; TRBD2 aligns across 7 bases. From germline, CDR1 is SGHTA and CDR2 FQGNSA. This CDR3 is 14 amino acids long. J was trimmed by 4 bases and V by 2 bases; bases with no gene match: 3. CDR3 bases: TGTGCCAGCAGCTTAAGGGAGGGCGCAGATACGCAGTATTTT. Translated: CASSLREGADTQYF.

This clonotype has at least ten counts. V usage is TRBV7-3 and J usage is TRBJ2-1, with 7 bases identical to TRBD2. The CDR3 is made up of 14 amino acids. V lost 3 bases, J lost 6 bases, and 5 bases stayed unmatched. The germline CDR1 and CDR2 sequences are SGHTA and FQGTGA. Here the CDR3 reads CASSFGGSRNEQFF. Here the CDR3 DNA reads TGTGCCAGCAGCTTCGGGGGGAGCCGCAATGAGCAGTTCTTC.